The present entry profiles one TCR beta chain with its context. Its antigen is unknown. The PCR had 60 Vbeta and 13 Jbeta primers. Sequencing was performed with immunoSEQ multiplex PCR; in TCRdb, only in-frame clones are kept and a portion is missing. The sample lists some 150,000 clones; 77% were seen once. The CDR3 loop spans 16 amino acids. The trim removed 3 bases at V and 0 bases at J, leaving 6 bases unmatched. The germline V gene has CDR1 SGHRS and CDR2 YFSETQ. The entry originates in a study of cytomegalovirus exposure and HLA in healthy donors. Study-level information: Earlier findings included roughly 120 million unique TCR beta sequences obtained from about 179 million T cells. Study-wide results and limits: Per published accounts, TCR beta sequences correctly predicted the HLA-A and HLA-B alleles of most subjects. In a later analysis, HLA-associated TCR beta chains were more clonally expanded than equally common others.

The origin of this receptor is a woman aged 25 to 45 in good health and CMV-seronegative. Sequenced input: PBMCs. J is TRBJ1-1 and V is TRBV5-1; the match to TRBD1 covers 9 bases. In DNA, the CDR3 is TGCGCCAGCAGCTCCAACAGGGGGCCCATGAACACTGAAGCTTTCTTT. The encoded protein is CASSSNRGPMNTEAFF.